Following are 9 T cell receptor beta chains from one sample sequenced in a study of CD8 T cells in Susac syndrome. Reverse transcription of about 0.45 to 1 ug RNA was carried out with random hexamers. Via MiXCR, TCRdb re-called the immunoSEQ multiplex PCR reads, giving one row per CDR3 protein. The repertoire holds 200,000 to 250,000 distinct CDR3 sequences, with over 85% as singletons. Source material: CD4+ T cells from PBMCs. The receptor source for this set is a human donor with multiple sclerosis.

This chain uses TRBV20-1 with TRBJ2-7; TRBD2 matches at 9 bases. This CDR3 region has 14 residues. Germline V gives CDR1 DFQATT, CDR2 SNEGSKA (reference sequence). With 3 bases clipped from V and 6 bases from J, the junction kept 9 bases outside the gene matches. The CDR3 nucleotides are TGCAGTGCTAGGGAAGCGGGACTAGCAAGCGAGCAGTACTTC. It codes for CSAREAGLASEQYF.

This clonotype was found a few times. The chain recombines TRBV5-1 with TRBJ1-5; D is perhaps TRBD1 (6 bases). The V and J ends lost 0 bases and 2 bases respectively, with 12 bases between them. The CDR3 runs to 16 residues. Germline CDR1 is SGHRS and CDR2 is YFSETQ. The DNA for the CDR3 is TGCGCCAGCAGCTTGGACGGGGGCGGGGGCAATCAGCCCCAGCATTTT. This encodes CASSLDGGGGNQPQHF.

This clonotype has a single count. This chain uses TRBV7-9 with TRBJ2-3; D ambiguous. The CDR3 totals 12 residues. Germline values: CDR1 SEHNR, CDR2 FQNEAQ (reference sequence). Trimming removed 2 bases from V and 6 bases from J, with 6 bases in between. The CDR3 DNA is TGTGCCAGCAGCTTATTTCAGGATACGCAGTATTTT. Translated: CASSLFQDTQYF.

The genes are TRBV27 and TRBJ2-3, with TRBD2 matching 8 bases. CDR1 and CDR2 (germline): MNHEY, SMNVEV (reference sequence). The CDR3 spans 15 residues. Unmatched junction bases numbered 8, after V lost 5 bases and J lost 4 bases. DNA for the CDR3: TGTGCCAGCAGTCCGTGGACTAGCTGGGCAGATACGCAGTATTTT. Protein sequence: CASSPWTSWADTQYF.

This clonotype was seen only once. This rearrangement joins TRBV29-1 to TRBJ2-3; D is unclear. V dropped 4 bases and J dropped 0 bases, with 11 bases sitting between them. The V gene's germline CDR1 is SQVTM and CDR2 ANQGSEA. This CDR3 comprises 14 residues. The CDR3 nucleotides are TGCAGCGTTGGACCTTTGGATAGCACAGATACGCAGTATTTT. It is translated as CSVGPLDSTDTQYF.

This chain connects TRBV21-1 to TRBJ1-5. TRBV21-1 is deemed a pseudogene. CDR3 length: 17 residues. The CDR3 DNA reads TGTGCCAGCAGCAAAGATTTAGGGGGAGGGGACAATCAGCCCCAGCATTTT. Translating gives CASSKDLGGGDNQPQHF.

J is TRBJ2-3 and V is TRBV27; possibly TRBD1 for D (5 bases). CDR1 and CDR2 (germline): MNHEY, SMNVEV (reference sequence). V shed 6 bases and J shed 0 bases, with 16 bases lying between them. This CDR3 is built from 16 residues. CDR3 sequence (DNA): TGTGCCAGCAGGGGGCGGATGCTACGTAGCACAGATACGCAGTATTTT. Translated: CASRGRMLRSTDTQYF.

V and J are TRBV10-2 and TRBJ2-5; 7 nucleotides match TRBD1. CDR1 WSHSY and CDR2 SAAADI come from the germline V gene. The CDR3 is 15 amino acids. With V trimmed by 2 bases and J by 5 bases, 8 bases remained unmatched. The CDR3 reads CASSEQTGVYETQYF. The CDR3 coding sequence is TGCGCCAGCAGTGAGCAAACAGGGGTCTACGAGACCCAGTACTTC.

This chain joins TRBV29-1 and TRBJ1-2, with 7 bases identical to TRBD1. The CDR3 runs to 15 residues. Germline CDR1 reads SQVTM; CDR2 reads ANQGSEA. V dropped 6 bases and J dropped 0; count of bases not matched to a gene: 10. CDR3 sequence: CSVSRTGLSNYGYTF. The CDR3 DNA reads as TGCAGCGTCTCCCGGACAGGCCTCTCTAACTATGGCTACACCTTC.